There are many counts of the clone carrying this T cell receptor (beta chain). Its antigen is not known. Per germline, CDR1 KGHSH and CDR2 LQKENI. V was pared by 3 bases and J by 6 bases, with 16 bases between. CDR3 length: 15 amino acids. This record comes from a study of T cells after yellow fever vaccination. General study findings and limits: Contamination of FACS-sorted repertoires by abundant clonotypes from the bulk population could occur. In post-booster samples, most primary-vaccination clones reappeared (approximately 95% CD4, 88% CD8). CD4 and CD8 compartments shared a small share of clonotypes, likely from convergent recombination.

Via MiXCR, TCRdb re-called the 5' RACE reads, giving one row per CDR3 protein. The sample gives 200,000 to 250,000 distinct CDR3 sequences, around 7% of which show up once; more than 0.8% is in the top ten. The TCR sequence derives from a man aged 30-40 years who received the YFV17D yellow fever vaccine. The rearrangement uses TRBV18 and TRBJ2-3; D gene uncertain. Sequenced here: CD4+ T cells sorted from PBMCs, sampled 15 days after the yellow fever booster vaccination. The CDR3, as DNA: TGTGCCAGCTCACCTGCGAGTTCTTCGGTGGATACGCAGTATTTT. This sequence encodes CASSPASSSVDTQYF. Combining the CDR3 with reference TRBV18 and TRBJ2-3 gives the whole variable domain NAGVMQNPRHLVRRRGQEARLRCSPMKGHSHVYWYRQLPEEGLKFMVYLQKENIIDESGMPKERFSAEFPKEGPSILRIQQVVRGDSAAYFCASSPASSSVDTQYFGPGTRLTVL.